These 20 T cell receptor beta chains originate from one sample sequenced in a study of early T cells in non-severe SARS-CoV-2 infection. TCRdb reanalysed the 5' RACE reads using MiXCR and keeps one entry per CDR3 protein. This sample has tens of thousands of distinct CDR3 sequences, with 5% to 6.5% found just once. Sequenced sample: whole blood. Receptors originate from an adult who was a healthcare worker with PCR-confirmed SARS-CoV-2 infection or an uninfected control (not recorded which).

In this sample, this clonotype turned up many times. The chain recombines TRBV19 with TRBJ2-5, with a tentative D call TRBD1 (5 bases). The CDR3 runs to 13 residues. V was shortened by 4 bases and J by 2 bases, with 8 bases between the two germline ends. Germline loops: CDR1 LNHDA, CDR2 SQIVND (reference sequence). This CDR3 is CASSKGFQETQYF. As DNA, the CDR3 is TGTGCCAGTAGTAAGGGGTTTCAAGAGACCCAGTACTTC.

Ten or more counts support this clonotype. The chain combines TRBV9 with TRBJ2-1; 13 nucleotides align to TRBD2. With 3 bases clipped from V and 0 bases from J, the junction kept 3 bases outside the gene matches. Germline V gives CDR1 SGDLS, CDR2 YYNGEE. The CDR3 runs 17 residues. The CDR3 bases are TGTGCCAGCAGCGCCGGGACTAGCGGGATCTCCTACAATGAGCAGTTCTTC. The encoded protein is CASSAGTSGISYNEQFF.

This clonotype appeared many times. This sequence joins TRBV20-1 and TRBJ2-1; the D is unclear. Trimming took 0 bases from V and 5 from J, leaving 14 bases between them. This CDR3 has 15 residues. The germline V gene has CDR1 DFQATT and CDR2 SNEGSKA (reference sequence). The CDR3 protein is CSARDRPAKDNEQFF. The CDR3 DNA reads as TGCAGTGCTAGAGATCGGCCTGCAAAGGACAATGAGCAGTTCTTC.

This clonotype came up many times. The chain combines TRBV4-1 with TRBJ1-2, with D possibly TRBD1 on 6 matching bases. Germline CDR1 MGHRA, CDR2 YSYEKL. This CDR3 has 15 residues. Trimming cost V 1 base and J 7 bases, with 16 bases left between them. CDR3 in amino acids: CASSQVGRGRFGYTF. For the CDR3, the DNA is TGCGCCAGCAGCCAAGTAGGCAGGGGAAGGTTTGGCTACACCTTC.

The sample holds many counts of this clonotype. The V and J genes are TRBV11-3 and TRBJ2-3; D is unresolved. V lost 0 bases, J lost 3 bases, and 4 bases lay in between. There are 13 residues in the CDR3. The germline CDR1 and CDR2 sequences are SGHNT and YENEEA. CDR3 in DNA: TGTGCCAGCAGCTTAGATATGACAGATACGCAGTATTTT. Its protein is CASSLDMTDTQYF.

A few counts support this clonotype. The CDR3: CASSATGTLTDTQYF. DNA for the CDR3: TGTGCCAGCAGCGCTACCGGGACGCTCACAGATACGCAGTATTTT. The rearrangement joins TRBV9 to TRBJ2-3; D tentatively reads TRBD1 or TRBD2 (5 bases each). Trimming pared 3 bases from V and 2 bases from J, leaving 13 bases between. The CDR3 extends over 15 amino acids. The germline CDR1 and CDR2 sequences are SGDLS and YYNGEE. Looking up the rest from reference TRBV9 and TRBJ2-3 gives the full variable domain: DSGVTQTPKHLITATGQRVTLRCSPRSGDLSVYWYQQSLDQGLQFLIQYYNGEERAKGNILERFSAQQFPDLHSELNLSSLELGDSALYFCASSATGTLTDTQYFGPGTRLTVL.

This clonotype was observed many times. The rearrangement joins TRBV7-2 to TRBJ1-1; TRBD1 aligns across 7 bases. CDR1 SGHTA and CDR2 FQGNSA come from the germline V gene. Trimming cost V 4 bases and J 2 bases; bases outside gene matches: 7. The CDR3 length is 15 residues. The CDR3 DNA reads TGTGCCAGCAGCTCCGCCCGACAGGGAAACACTGAAGCTTTCTTT. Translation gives CASSSARQGNTEAFF.

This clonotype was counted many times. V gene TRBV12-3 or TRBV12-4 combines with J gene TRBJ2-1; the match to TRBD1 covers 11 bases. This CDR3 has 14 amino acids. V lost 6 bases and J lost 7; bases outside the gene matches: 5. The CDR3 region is CASRGQGAQNEQFF. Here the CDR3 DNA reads TGTGCCAGCAGAGGACAGGGGGCGCAGAATGAGCAGTTCTTC.

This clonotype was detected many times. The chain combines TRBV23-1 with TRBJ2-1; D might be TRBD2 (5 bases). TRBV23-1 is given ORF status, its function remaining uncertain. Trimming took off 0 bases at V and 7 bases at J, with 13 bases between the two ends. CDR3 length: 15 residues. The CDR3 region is CASSQSEEGGNEQFF. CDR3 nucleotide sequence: TGCGCCAGCAGTCAATCGGAAGAGGGTGGTAATGAGCAGTTCTTC.

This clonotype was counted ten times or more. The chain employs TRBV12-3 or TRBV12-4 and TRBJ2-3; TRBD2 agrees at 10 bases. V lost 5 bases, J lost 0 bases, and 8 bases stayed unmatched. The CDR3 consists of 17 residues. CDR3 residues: CASSPWGTSVSTDTQYF. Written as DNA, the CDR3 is TGTGCCAGCAGTCCATGGGGGACTAGCGTTAGCACAGATACGCAGTATTTT.

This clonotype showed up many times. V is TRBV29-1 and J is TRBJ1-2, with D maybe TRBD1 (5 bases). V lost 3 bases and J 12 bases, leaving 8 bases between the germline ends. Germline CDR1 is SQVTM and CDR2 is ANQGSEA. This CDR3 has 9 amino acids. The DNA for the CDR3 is TGCAGCGTTGAGCCAGGGCACACCTTC. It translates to CSVEPGHTF.

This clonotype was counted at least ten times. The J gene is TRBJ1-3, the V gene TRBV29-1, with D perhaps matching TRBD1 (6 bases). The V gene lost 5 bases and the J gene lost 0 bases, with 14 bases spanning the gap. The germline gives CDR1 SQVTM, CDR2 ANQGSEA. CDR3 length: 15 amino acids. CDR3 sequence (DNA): TGCAGCGTTATGACGGGACATTCCTCTGGAAACACCATATATTTT. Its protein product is CSVMTGHSSGNTIYF.

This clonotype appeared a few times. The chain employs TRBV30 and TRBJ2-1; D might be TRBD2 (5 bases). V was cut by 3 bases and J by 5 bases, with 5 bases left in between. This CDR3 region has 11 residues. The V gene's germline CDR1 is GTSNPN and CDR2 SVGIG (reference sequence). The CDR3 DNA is TGTGCCTGGAGGGGAGACAATGAGCAGTTCTTC. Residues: CAWRGDNEQFF.

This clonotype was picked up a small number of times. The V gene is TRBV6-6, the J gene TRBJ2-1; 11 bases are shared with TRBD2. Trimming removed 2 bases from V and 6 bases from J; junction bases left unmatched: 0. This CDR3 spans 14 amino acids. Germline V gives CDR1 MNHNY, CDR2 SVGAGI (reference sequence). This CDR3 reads CASSYTSGSNEQFF. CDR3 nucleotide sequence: TGTGCCAGCAGTTACACTAGCGGGAGCAATGAGCAGTTCTTC.

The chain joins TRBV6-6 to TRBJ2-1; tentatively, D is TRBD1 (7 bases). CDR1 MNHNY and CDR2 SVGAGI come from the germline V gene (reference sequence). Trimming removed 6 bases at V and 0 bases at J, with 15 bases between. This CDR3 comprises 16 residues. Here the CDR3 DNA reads TGTGCCAGCAGGCGGGGACAGTCGAGCTCCTACAATGAGCAGTTCTTC. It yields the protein CASRRGQSSSYNEQFF.

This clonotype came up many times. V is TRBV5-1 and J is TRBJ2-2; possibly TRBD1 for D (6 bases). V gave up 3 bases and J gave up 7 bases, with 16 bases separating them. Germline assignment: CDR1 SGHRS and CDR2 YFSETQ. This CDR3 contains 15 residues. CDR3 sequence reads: CASSWGPGHSGELFF. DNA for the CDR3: TGCGCCAGCAGCTGGGGGCCCGGGCACAGCGGGGAGCTGTTTTTT.

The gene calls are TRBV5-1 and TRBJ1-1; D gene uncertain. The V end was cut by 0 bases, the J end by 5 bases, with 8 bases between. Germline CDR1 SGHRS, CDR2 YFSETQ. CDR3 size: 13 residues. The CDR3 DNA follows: TGCGCCAGCAGCTTGGACCAGGCGACTGAAGCTTTCTTT. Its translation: CASSLDQATEAFF.

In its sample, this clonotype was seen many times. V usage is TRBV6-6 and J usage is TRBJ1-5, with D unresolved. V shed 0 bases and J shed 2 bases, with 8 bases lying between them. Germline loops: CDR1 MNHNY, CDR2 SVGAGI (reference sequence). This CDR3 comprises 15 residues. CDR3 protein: CASSYSGIGNQPQHF. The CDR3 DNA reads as TGTGCCAGCAGTTACTCGGGAATTGGCAATCAGCCCCAGCATTTT.

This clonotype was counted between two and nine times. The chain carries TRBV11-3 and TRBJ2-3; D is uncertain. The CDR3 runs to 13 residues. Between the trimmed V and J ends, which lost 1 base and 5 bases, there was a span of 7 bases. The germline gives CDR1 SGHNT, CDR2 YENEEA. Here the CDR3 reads CASSLAALDTQYF. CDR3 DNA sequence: TGTGCCAGCAGCTTAGCTGCGTTAGATACGCAGTATTTT.

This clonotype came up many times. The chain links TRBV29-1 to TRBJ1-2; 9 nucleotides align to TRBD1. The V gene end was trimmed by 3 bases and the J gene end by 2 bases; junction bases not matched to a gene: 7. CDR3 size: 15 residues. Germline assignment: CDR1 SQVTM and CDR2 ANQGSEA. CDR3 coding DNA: TGCAGCGTTGACGGGACAGGGCTCGAGAACTATGGCTACACCTTC. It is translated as CSVDGTGLENYGYTF.